The rows below give T cell receptor beta chains drawn from one sample of a study of blood T cell repertoires in COVID-19. Assay: immunoSEQ multiplex PCR; the TCRdb copy retains only in-frame clones and omits some. The table has around 190,000 clones, under 90% seen once; the top ten hold roughly 6.8%. Sequenced input: peripheral blood. Receptor source: a human donor in a cohort sampled during active COVID-19. The CDR3 runs from the conserved cysteine through the conserved F or W. D genes are given only for firm matches. Clone size is shown for a subset of rows, as once, few, many or a class of expanded clone.

>.|.|TRBV5-5|TRBJ2-1|15
CASSSPRTGNNEQFF
TGTGCCAGCAGCTCTCCCAGGACGGGGAACAATGAGCAGTTCTTC
>.|TRBD1|TRBV5-1|TRBJ1-2|13
CASSFRTGQGYTF
TGCGCCAGCAGCTTCCGGACAGGGCAGGGCTACACCTTC
>.|TRBD1|TRBV12-3/TRBV12-4|TRBJ2-7|13
CASSPGTGAEQYF
TGTGCCAGCAGCCCCGGGACAGGCGCCGAGCAGTACTTC
>.|TRBD1|TRBV2|TRBJ1-1|14
CASRETGGTTEAFF
TGTGCCAGCAGGGAGACAGGGGGCACCACTGAAGCTTTCTTT
>.|TRBD2|TRBV6-6|TRBJ2-2|16
CASRIGLAGNTGELFF
TGTGCCAGCAGGATAGGACTAGCGGGCAACACCGGGGAGCTGTTTTTT
>few|.|TRBV7-6|TRBJ1-1|14
CASSLGSPDTEAFF
TGTGCCAGCAGCTTGGGCAGCCCGGACACTGAAGCTTTCTTT
>.|.|TRBV7-3|TRBJ2-2|14
CASSRQPNTGELFF
TGTGCCAGCAGCCGACAGCCGAACACCGGGGAGCTGTTTTTT
>.|.|TRBV7-3|TRBJ1-2|14
CASSLDQGSDGYTF
TGTGCCAGCAGCTTAGATCAGGGCTCAGATGGCTACACCTTC
>few|.|TRBV9|TRBJ2-3|16
CASSVGHFPSTDTQYF
TGTGCCAGCAGCGTAGGACACTTCCCTAGCACAGATACGCAGTATTTT
>.|TRBD1|TRBV7-2|TRBJ1-1|15
CASSFGTGHYTEAFF
TGTGCCAGCAGCTTTGGGACAGGACACTACACTGAAGCTTTCTTT
>.|TRBD1|TRBV27|TRBJ1-2|14
CASSLRTGGDGYTF
TGTGCCAGCAGTTTAAGGACAGGGGGCGATGGCTACACCTTC
>.|.|TRBV5-1|TRBJ2-7|14
CASSLSSGAYEQYF
TGCGCCAGCAGCTTGAGCTCAGGGGCCTACGAGCAGTACTTC
>.|TRBD1|TRBV29-1|TRBJ2-2|13
CSVGQGAGGELFF
TGCAGCGTTGGCCAGGGGGCGGGCGGGGAGCTGTTTTTT
>.|TRBD1|TRBV3-1/TRBV3-2|TRBJ2-7|14
CASSPRDRPYEQYF
TGTGCCAGCAGCCCTCGGGACAGGCCCTACGAGCAGTACTTC
>.|TRBD2|TRBV5-6|TRBJ2-7|13
CASSLLAANEQYF
TGTGCCAGCAGCTTGCTAGCGGCCAACGAGCAGTACTTC
>.|.|TRBV12-5|TRBJ1-5|15
CASGLEGSINQPQHF
TGTGCTAGTGGTCTCGAGGGCAGCATCAATCAGCCCCAGCATTTT
>.|TRBD1|TRBV4-1|TRBJ2-1|15
CASSQGGGLDDEQFF
TGCGCCAGCAGCCAAGGAGGGGGCCTAGACGATGAGCAGTTCTTC
>.|TRBD2|TRBV6-5|TRBJ2-1|15
CATRKISGGENEQFF
TGTGCCACCCGAAAGATTAGCGGGGGGGAGAATGAGCAGTTCTTC
>once|TRBD1|TRBV19|TRBJ1-5|15
CASRKMTGVNQPQHF
TGTGCCAGTAGAAAAATGACAGGGGTCAATCAGCCCCAGCATTTT
>.|.|TRBV5-6|TRBJ1-2|12
CASSASNYGYTF
TGTGCCAGCAGTGCCAGTAACTATGGCTACACCTTC
>.|TRBD1|TRBV15|TRBJ2-7|15
CATRTTGVGAYEQYF
TGTGCCACCAGAACTACAGGGGTTGGCGCCTACGAGCAGTACTTC
>.|.|TRBV7-2|TRBJ1-6|16
CASRPEVGHSNSPLHF
TGTGCCAGCAGGCCGGAGGTGGGACACTCTAATTCACCCCTCCACTTT
>.|.|TRBV5-6|TRBJ2-7|13
CASSIPGVYEQYF
TGTGCCAGCAGCATCCCAGGGGTCTACGAGCAGTACTTC
>.|.|TRBV19|TRBJ2-1|12
CASSGRGNEQFF
TGTGCCAGTAGTGGGCGGGGCAATGAGCAGTTCTTC
>.|TRBD1|TRBV3-1/TRBV3-2|TRBJ1-2|14
CASSHQDRETGYTF
TGTGCCAGCAGCCACCAAGACAGGGAAACTGGCTACACCTTC
>once|TRBD1|TRBV4-1|TRBJ2-3|15
CASSQGTGRSDTQYF
TGCGCCAGCAGCCAAGGGACAGGGCGATCGGATACGCAGTATTTT
>.|TRBD1|TRBV5-4|TRBJ2-7|14
CASRPDRRSYEQYF
TGTGCCAGCAGACCGGACAGGCGATCCTACGAGCAGTACTTC
>.|TRBD1|TRBV6-8|TRBJ1-4|14
CASIEGTANEKLFF
TGTGCCAGCATCGAAGGGACAGCTAATGAAAAACTGTTTTTT
>.|.|TRBV5-1|TRBJ2-7|13
CASSLSPRYEQYF
TGCGCCAGCAGCTTGAGCCCCAGGTACGAGCAGTACTTC
>.|.|TRBV9|TRBJ2-1|14
CASSVSGNYNEQFF
TGTGCCAGCAGCGTATCCGGGAATTACAATGAGCAGTTCTTC
>.|.|TRBV7-8|TRBJ1-5|16
CASSLGGQYSNQPQHF
TGTGCCAGCAGCTTAGGCGGACAGTATAGCAATCAGCCCCAGCATTTT
>.|TRBD1|TRBV2|TRBJ2-7|15
CASSFPGTGGYEQYF
TGTGCCAGCAGTTTCCCCGGGACAGGGGGCTACGAGCAGTACTTC
>.|.|TRBV11-2|TRBJ2-1|14
CASSPLGIYNEQFF
TGTGCCAGCAGCCCGCTAGGAATTTACAATGAGCAGTTCTTC
>.|TRBD1|TRBV5-1|TRBJ2-1|15
CASRTGQSQMHEQFF
TGCGCCAGCAGGACGGGACAGTCCCAAATGCATGAGCAGTTCTTC
>.|TRBD1|TRBV19|TRBJ1-1|16
CASSIGTGEMNTEAFF
TGTGCCAGTAGTATAGGGACAGGGGAGATGAACACTGAAGCTTTCTTT
>.|TRBD1|TRBV9|TRBJ1-3|17
CASSVVPWQGGGNTIYF
TGTGCCAGCAGCGTAGTCCCTTGGCAGGGGGGTGGAAACACCATATATTTT
>.|.|TRBV7-9|TRBJ1-1|13
CASSLISDSEAFF
TGTGCCAGCAGCTTAATTAGTGACAGTGAAGCTTTCTTT
>.|.|TRBV6-6|TRBJ2-7|13
CASSYGGTYEQYF
TGTGCCAGCAGTTACGGCGGGACCTACGAGCAGTACTTC
>.|TRBD1|TRBV7-8|TRBJ1-2|14
CASSPRQGVGGYTF
TGTGCCAGCAGCCCCCGACAGGGGGTGGGGGGCTACACCTTC
>.|.|TRBV18|TRBJ1-1|12
CASSMVSTEAFF
TGTGCCAGCTCGATGGTGAGCACTGAAGCTTTCTTT
>.|TRBD1|TRBV5-1|TRBJ1-5|15
CASSPGTDSNQPQHF
TGCGCCAGCAGCCCCGGGACAGATAGCAATCAGCCCCAGCATTTT